This T cell receptor beta chain comes out of a study of blood T cells in healthy people across ages. Study-level results: It was held that the diversity estimates obtained from one million T cells were underestimates.

A second roughly 7 to 11 cycle PCR used barcoded and J-beta primers. TCRdb processed the 5' RACE reads anew with MiXCR; each CDR3 protein has one entry. The repertoire holds around 1,800,000 distinct CDR3 sequences, with more than 35% as singletons. Germline CDR1 is SEHNR and CDR2 is FQNEAQ (reference sequence). The CDR3 extends over 16 amino acids. Deletions cut 5 bases from V and 8 bases from J, with 24 bases between. As concerns this clonotype: Its target is unknown.

Material for sequencing was blood. This TCR derives from a human donor in good health. The chain combines TRBV7-9 with TRBJ2-5; either TRBD1 or TRBD2 may fit D (5 bases each). CDR3 bases: TGTGCCAGCAGCCCCCAGCAGGGACCGAGCCAAGGAACCCAGTACTTC. It specifies CASSPQQGPSQGTQYF.